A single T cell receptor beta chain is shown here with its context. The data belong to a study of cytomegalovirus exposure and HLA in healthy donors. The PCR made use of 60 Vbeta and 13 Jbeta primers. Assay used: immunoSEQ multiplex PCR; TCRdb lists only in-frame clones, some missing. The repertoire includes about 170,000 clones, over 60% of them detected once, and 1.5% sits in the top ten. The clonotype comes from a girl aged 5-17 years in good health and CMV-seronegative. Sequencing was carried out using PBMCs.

The CDR3 protein is CASSPARAENYGYTF. The CDR3 DNA sequence: TGTGCCAGCAGCCCCGCCAGGGCCGAAAACTATGGCTACACCTTC. V and J are TRBV6-6 and TRBJ1-2; maybe TRBD1 (5 bases). The germline V and J ends were trimmed by 6 bases and 2 bases, with 16 bases remaining between them. Germline CDR1 MNHNY, CDR2 SVGAGI (reference sequence). The CDR3 spans 15 residues.